This T cell receptor (beta chain) was documented in a study of blood T cell repertoires in COVID-19. Looking at the study overall: Acute and convalescent COVID-19 samples came from the United States, Italy and Spain.

Profiled with immunoSEQ multiplex PCR; TCRdb holds only in-frame clones, not every one. The sample lists roughly 220,000 clones, about 86% occurring once. Participants were aged about 18 to 95 years, lived in 24 US areas, and enrolled virtually. Categorization into cohorts depended on clinical history that participants reported. This clone was seen only once. The CDR3 has 17 residues. The germline V gene encodes CDR1 LNHDA and CDR2 SQIVND (reference sequence). After removal of 3 bases from V and 3 bases from J, the junction contained 13 bases not matched to a gene. The chain couples TRBV19 to TRBJ1-2; 7 bases align to TRBD1. Sequencing input: PBMCs or T cells enriched from blood (not recorded which). This receptor was identified in a woman between 40 and 55 years old with acute COVID-19. The CDR3 here is CASSIRGGGRADYGYTF. For the CDR3, the DNA is TGTGCCAGTAGTATTAGAGGAGGGGGCCGAGCGGACTATGGCTACACCTTC.